A selection of T cell receptor beta chains follows, all from one sample in a study of shared clonotypes between healthy human individuals. Some clones are missing from TCRdb's copy, which holds only in-frame ones; the method was immunoSEQ multiplex PCR. The repertoire holds just over 2,000,000 clones, 90% to 95% seen once, with roughly 0.13% in the top ten. The sequencing sample was made of naive CD4+ T cells sorted from blood. The receptors come from a man aged 18 to 30 in good health. Both conserved end residues are part of each CDR3. The D gene is left open where the match is weak. Expanded clones get a size class; other rows say once, few or many, or leave the size out.

cdr3_nt cdr3_aa d_call v_call clone_size j_call
TGTGCCAGCAGTCAGCGGGGAAACACCGGGGAGCTGTTTTTT CASSQRGNTGELFF TRBD2 TRBV27 . TRBJ2-2
TGTGCCAGCAGCCCCCACTACCGTGGAGAGACCCAGTACTTC CASSPHYRGETQYF . TRBV27 . TRBJ2-5
TGTGCCAGCAAGGGGGCAGGGTTGGACCATCAGCCCCAGCATTTT CASKGAGLDHQPQHF TRBD1 TRBV28 . TRBJ1-5
TGCGCCAGCAGCCAATTACTAGGACAAGAGACCCAGTACTTC CASSQLLGQETQYF . TRBV5-1 once TRBJ2-5
TGTGCCAGCAGCGCCGCCGGGACAGGGGGCACAGATACGCAGTATTTT CASSAAGTGGTDTQYF TRBD1 TRBV7-3 . TRBJ2-3
TGTGCCTACGATAGGACAGGGGGCTTCAATGAGCAGTTCTTC CAYDRTGGFNEQFF TRBD1 TRBV30 . TRBJ2-1
TGTGCCTGGAGTTGGGGACAGGGGGCGTATGGCTACACCTTC CAWSWGQGAYGYTF TRBD1 TRBV30 . TRBJ1-2
TGTGCCGGAAGGGACAGGGAGAGGGAGCAGTACTTC CAGRDREREQYF TRBD1 TRBV7-9 . TRBJ2-7
TGTGCCTGGAGTGGGACAGTCTTGCAAGGCTACACCTTC CAWSGTVLQGYTF . TRBV30 . TRBJ1-2
TGTGCCAGCAGTGAATGGGTAGCCAAAAACATTCAGTACTTC CASSEWVAKNIQYF . TRBV2 . TRBJ2-4
TGTGCCAGCAGCTTAGTTTCGACAGGGGGCGGTCAGCCCCAGCATTTT CASSLVSTGGGQPQHF TRBD1 TRBV7-9 once TRBJ1-5
TGTGCCAGCAGCTTACAGGGGGGACCCTACGAGCAGTACTTC CASSLQGGPYEQYF TRBD1 TRBV5-6 . TRBJ2-7
TGTGCCAGCACGAGACAGACCACGAACACTGAAGCTTTCTTT CASTRQTTNTEAFF . TRBV9 . TRBJ1-1
TGTGCCAGCAGCCCGTCCCGGACGCATGGCTACACCTTC CASSPSRTHGYTF . TRBV7-8 . TRBJ1-2